Listed below are T cell receptor beta chains from one sample, sequenced in a study of blood T cell repertoires in COVID-19. The method was immunoSEQ multiplex PCR; TCRdb's version includes in-frame clones alone and lacks a portion of them. The table includes 100,000 to 150,000 clones, roughly four fifths detected once. Sequencing was done on a sample of peripheral blood. All receptors derive from a woman aged 60-75 years with acute or convalescent COVID-19. Both conserved end residues are part of each CDR3. The D gene is left open where the match is weak. The size field is filled for only some rows; it gives once, few, many or a size class.

size: .; D: .; J: TRBJ1-1; V: TRBV3-1/TRBV3-2; DNA: TGTGCCAGCAGCGTTAATCCAGGGGCTAACACTGAAGCTTTCTTT; CDR3: CASSVNPGANTEAFF
size: .; D: .; J: TRBJ1-6; V: TRBV6-5; DNA: TGTGCCAGCAGCCCCGGGACAAGCGGATCACCCCTCCACTTT; CDR3: CASSPGTSGSPLHF
size: .; D: TRBD1; J: TRBJ1-1; V: TRBV3-1/TRBV3-2; DNA: TGTGCCAGCAGCCGCACGCCGGGACAGCCTCCCCTACACCCTGAAGCTTTCTTT; CDR3: CASSRTPGQPPLHPEAFF
size: .; D: .; J: TRBJ2-2; V: TRBV3-1/TRBV3-2; DNA: TGTGCCAGCACCACTCCCGGGGACACCGGGGAGCTGTTTTTT; CDR3: CASTTPGDTGELFF
size: .; D: TRBD1; J: TRBJ1-2; V: TRBV6-2/TRBV6-3; DNA: TGTGCCAGCAGTACCCTCGGACAGGGTTATGGCTACACCTTC; CDR3: CASSTLGQGYGYTF
size: .; D: .; J: TRBJ1-1; V: TRBV29-1; DNA: TGCAGCGTCAAGACAGATATGAACACTGAAGCTTTCTTT; CDR3: CSVKTDMNTEAFF
size: .; D: .; J: TRBJ1-1; V: TRBV2; DNA: TGTGCCAGCAGTGAAGTTAACATACCGCCAGAAGCTTTCTTT; CDR3: CASSEVNIPPEAFF
size: once; D: .; J: TRBJ1-4; V: TRBV12-3/TRBV12-4; DNA: TGTGCCAGCAGTTCACGACAGCTTAAACTGTTTTTT; CDR3: CASSSRQLKLFF
size: .; D: TRBD1; J: TRBJ1-2; V: TRBV24-1; DNA: TGTGCCACCAGTGATGAGACAGGGGACGGCTACACCTTC; CDR3: CATSDETGDGYTF
size: .; D: .; J: TRBJ2-5; V: TRBV19; DNA: TGTGCCAGTAGTCCGGGGTCTCCGGAGACCCAGTACTTC; CDR3: CASSPGSPETQYF
size: .; D: .; J: TRBJ1-1; V: TRBV24-1; DNA: TGTGCCACCACCACCGGGGTGAACACTGAAGCTTTCTTT; CDR3: CATTTGVNTEAFF
size: .; D: .; J: TRBJ2-3; V: TRBV30; DNA: TGTGCCGGAGGGGGGGGGCCGATCCCAGATACGCAGTATTTT; CDR3: CAGGGGPIPDTQYF
size: .; D: .; J: TRBJ1-2; V: TRBV12-3/TRBV12-4; DNA: TGTGCCAGCATCGGAGGGGCCGACTATGGCTACACCTTC; CDR3: CASIGGADYGYTF
size: .; D: .; J: TRBJ1-2; V: TRBV4-1; DNA: TGCGCCAGCAGCCAAGAAAGCGGGCGGTATGGCTACACCTTC; CDR3: CASSQESGRYGYTF
size: .; D: .; J: TRBJ1-1; V: TRBV20-1; DNA: TGCAGTGCTAGCAGGGTCACTGAAGCTTTCTTT; CDR3: CSASRVTEAFF
size: .; D: .; J: TRBJ2-7; V: TRBV28; DNA: TGTGCCAGCAGCTTCGGGACATTGGGTCAGTACTTC; CDR3: CASSFGTLGQYF
size: once; D: .; J: TRBJ1-3; V: TRBV9; DNA: TGTGCCAGCAGGACGGCCGACGAGGGTACCATATATTTT; CDR3: CASRTADEGTIYF
size: few; D: .; J: TRBJ1-3; V: TRBV6-5; DNA: TGTGCCAGCAAAGAAGGAGGTTCCAGAAACACCATATATTTT; CDR3: CASKEGGSRNTIYF
size: .; D: TRBD1; J: TRBJ1-2; V: TRBV19; DNA: TGTGCCAGTAGTATGCAGGGGGCGCTGGGCTATGGCTACACCTTC; CDR3: CASSMQGALGYGYTF
size: .; D: .; J: TRBJ1-3; V: TRBV19; DNA: TGTGCCAGTAGTGTCCACCCCCCGCGCTCTGGAAACACCATATATTTT; CDR3: CASSVHPPRSGNTIYF